The entry that follows covers one TCR beta chain sequence. The data are from a study of blood T cell repertoires in COVID-19. As for the study in general: There were acute and convalescent COVID-19 samples, and they came from the United States, Italy and Spain.

Participants were placed into cohorts based on the clinical history they reported. Only in-frame clones appear in the TCRdb table, and some are missing; sequencing was by immunoSEQ multiplex PCR. Here the sample spans 200,000 to 250,000 clones, roughly nine tenths being singletons. The sequence was obtained from a young man who had recovered from COVID-19. The sequencing input was PBMCs or T cells enriched from blood (not recorded which).

This CDR3 reads CASSSNLGTVSGNTIYF. The CDR3 DNA reads as TGTGCCAGTAGTTCAAACCTCGGGACAGTCTCTGGAAACACCATATATTTT. The gene calls are TRBV19 and TRBJ1-3; 7 bases are shared with TRBD1. Germline V gene data show CDR1 as LNHDA and CDR2 as SQIVND (reference sequence). The CDR3 totals 17 residues. V trimming: 5 bases; J trimming: 0 bases; junction bases outside the gene matches: 10.